The 9 T cell receptor beta chains below were found in one sample sequenced in a study of T cell responses to AZD1222 COVID-19 vaccine. Produced via immunoSEQ multiplex PCR; TCRdb's table is partial and in-frame only. The table has over 120,000 clones, 80% to 95% seen once; the top ten hold roughly 4%. Sequenced here: peripheral blood, sampled on day 0 of AZD1222 vaccination. These receptors were collected from an adult in good health.

In this sample, this clone turned up once. This sequence joins TRBV5-6 and TRBJ2-2; D unresolved. The germline V gene encodes CDR1 SGHDT and CDR2 YYEEEE. The CDR3 consists of 14 residues. Deletions cut 0 bases from V and 6 bases from J, with 9 bases between. The CDR3 DNA follows: TGTGCCAGCAGCTTGGCCGTACGGGCCGGGGAGCTGTTTTTT. This gives the protein CASSLAVRAGELFF. The variable domain in full, with the rest retrieved from reference TRBV5-6 and TRBJ2-2, is DAGVTQSPTHLIKTRGQQVTLRCSPKSGHDTVSWYQQALGQGPQFIFQYYEEEERQRGNFPDRFSGHQFPNYSSELNVNALLLGDSALYLCASSLAVRAGELFFGEGSRLTVL.

V is TRBV9 and J is TRBJ1-1, with 8 bases matching TRBD1. The germline V gene encodes CDR1 SGDLS and CDR2 YYNGEE. With 0 bases clipped from V and 4 bases from J, the junction kept 5 bases outside the gene matches. CDR3 length: 15 residues. In DNA, the CDR3 is TGTGCCAGCAGCGTAGCGGACAGGGTGGGCACTGAAGCTTTCTTT. The encoded protein is CASSVADRVGTEAFF. The variable domain in full, with the rest retrieved from reference TRBV9 and TRBJ1-1, is DSGVTQTPKHLITATGQRVTLRCSPRSGDLSVYWYQQSLDQGLQFLIQYYNGEERAKGNILERFSAQQFPDLHSELNLSSLELGDSALYFCASSVADRVGTEAFFGQGTRLTVV.

J is TRBJ1-5 and V is TRBV24-1, with D uncertain. The CDR3 runs to 13 residues. CDR1 is KGHDR, CDR2 SFDVKD, per germline. Trimming cost V 3 bases and J 1 base, with 3 bases left between them. The CDR3 is CATSDRSNQPQHF. The CDR3 bases are TGTGCCACCAGTGATAGAAGCAATCAGCCCCAGCATTTT.

This chain joins TRBV9 and TRBJ1-3, with D uncertain. The CDR3 runs 19 residues. Trimming cost V 1 base and J 4 bases, with 24 bases left between them. Germline CDR1 reads SGDLS; CDR2 reads YYNGEE. CDR3 nucleotide sequence: TGTGCCAGCAGCGTACAGTCCTCGACGCACAAAACGGGCGGAAACACCATATATTTT. Translating gives CASSVQSSTHKTGGNTIYF.

The chain links TRBV19 to TRBJ1-1; D unclear. CDR3 length: 12 residues. Germline values: CDR1 LNHDA, CDR2 SQIVND (reference sequence). V gave up 5 bases and J gave up 7 bases, with 11 bases separating them. CDR3 in amino acids: CASSATDYEAFF. The CDR3 nucleotides are TGTGCCAGTAGTGCGACGGACTATGAAGCTTTCTTT.

This chain connects TRBV4-1 to TRBJ1-1, with D perhaps TRBD1 (5 bases). This CDR3 contains 16 residues. From germline, CDR1 is MGHRA and CDR2 YSYEKL. Between the trimmed V and J ends, which lost 3 bases and 3 bases, there was a span of 17 bases. The CDR3 protein is CASSHTSNGDDTEAFF. For the CDR3, the DNA is TGCGCCAGCAGCCACACGTCCAACGGGGACGACACTGAAGCTTTCTTT.

The rearrangement uses TRBV27 and TRBJ2-7; D is unclear. The germline gives CDR1 MNHEY, CDR2 SMNVEV (reference sequence). CDR3 length: 13 residues. Deletions cut 10 bases from V and 4 bases from J, with 17 bases between. The CDR3 coding sequence is TGTGCCACTAAACTTGCCGGTGGGTACGAGCAGTACTTC. Amino acid sequence: CATKLAGGYEQYF.

This sequence joins TRBV21-1 and TRBJ2-7; the D call of TRBD2 is as the table states it, not checked on the DNA. TRBV21-1 is a known pseudogene. The CDR3 is 14 amino acids. CDR3 residues: CASSKPARPWEQYF. The CDR3 nucleotides are TGTGCCAGCAGCAAACCGGCTAGACCATGGGAGCAGTACTTC.

The V gene is TRBV19, the J gene TRBJ1-6, with 9 bases lining up with TRBD1. Germline V gives CDR1 LNHDA, CDR2 SQIVND (reference sequence). The CDR3 contains 15 residues. V shed 7 bases, J shed 11 bases, and the junction held 12 bases outside the gene matches. The CDR3 sequence: CASTPGTGIRPPLHF. The CDR3, as DNA: TGTGCCAGTACCCCAGGGACAGGGATCCGTCCACCCCTCCACTTT.